This T cell receptor (beta chain) appears in the sequencing data of a study of response to subunit inactivated influenza vaccine. Study results and caveats: Each seasonal influenza vaccination, the authors suggested, recruits few new T cells.

The V and J ends lost 4 bases and 0 bases respectively, with 10 bases between them. The CDR3 is 15 residues long. The germline gives CDR1 KGHDR, CDR2 SFDVKD. This clonotype was observed a handful of times. The antigen remains unidentified. TCRdb itself ran the RT-PCR reads through MiXCR, one entry per CDR3 protein. The sample carries 550,000 to 600,000 distinct CDR3 sequences, about 12% recorded once. The chain is built from TRBV24-1 and TRBJ2-3; TRBD2 is a possible D gene (5 bases). The material was PBMCs from blood, obtained on the day of vaccination. This TCR was sampled from a man aged 50 to 59 who received an inactivated influenza vaccine. Here the CDR3 reads CATSEPGGSTDTQYF. CDR3 nucleotide sequence: TGTGCCACCAGTGAGCCCGGCGGGAGCACAGATACGCAGTATTTT.